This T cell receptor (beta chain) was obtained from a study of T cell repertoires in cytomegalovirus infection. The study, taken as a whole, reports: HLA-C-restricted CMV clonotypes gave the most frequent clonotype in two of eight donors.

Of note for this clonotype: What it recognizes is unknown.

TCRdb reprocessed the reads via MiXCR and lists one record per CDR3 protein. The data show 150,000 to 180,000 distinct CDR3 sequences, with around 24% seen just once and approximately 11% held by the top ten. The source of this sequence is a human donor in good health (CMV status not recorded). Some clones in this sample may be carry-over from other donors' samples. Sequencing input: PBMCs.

CDR3: CASSLGRLNTEAFF. Written as DNA, the CDR3 is TGTGCCAGCAGCTTAGGACGGCTGAACACTGAAGCTTTCTTT. The J gene is TRBJ1-1, the V gene TRBV11-1, with D uncertain. The CDR3 is 14 residues long. Trimming cost V 1 base and J 0 bases, with 6 bases left between them. CDR1 and CDR2 (germline): SGHAT, FQDESV (reference sequence).